Listed below are T cell receptor beta chains from one sample, sequenced in a study of control samples from healthy donors and cancer patients. Libraries were prepared by immunoSEQ multiplex PCR; TCRdb keeps only in-frame clonotypes and omits some of them. The profile shows about 89,000 clones, roughly 86% of them singletons. Sequenced: blood. The source of these receptors is a man aged 25 to 45 in good health. Each CDR3 is given with its conserved first and last residue. D genes are given only for firm matches. Only part of the rows carry a size: once, few, many, or a class if the clone is expanded.

>-|once|TRBV11-2|TRBJ1-2
TGTGCCAGCAGCTCCCGGGGAGGGTTAGGCTACACCTTC
CASSSRGGLGYTF
>TRBD2|-|TRBV9|TRBJ2-2
TGTGCCAGCAGCGTAGTTAGCGGGGAAAACACCGGGGAGCTGTTTTTT
CASSVVSGENTGELFF
>TRBD2|-|TRBV6-2/TRBV6-3|TRBJ2-5
TGTGCCAGCAGTCGCCGGCGAAGCGGGGGGGTAGGAGAGACCCAGTACTTC
CASSRRRSGGVGETQYF
>TRBD2|-|TRBV11-2|TRBJ2-3
TGTGCCAGCAGCTGGGAGGCGGGGGGGCCAACAGATACGCAGTATTTT
CASSWEAGGPTDTQYF
>TRBD1|few|TRBV10-1|TRBJ1-6
TGCGCCAGCAGTGACGGGACAGGGGGTTCACCCCTCCACTTT
CASSDGTGGSPLHF
>-|-|TRBV19|TRBJ1-1
TGTGCCAGTAGTCCTGGACCTACCCCCCTTGAAGCTTTCTTT
CASSPGPTPLEAFF
>-|medium-sized|TRBV5-5|TRBJ1-5
TGTGCCAGCAGCTTGGTTGGACAAGGACAGCATTTT
CASSLVGQGQHF
>TRBD2|-|TRBV19|TRBJ2-3
TGTGCCATCGGACTAGCGGGGGGAGGGGCAGATACGCAGTATTTT
CAIGLAGGGADTQYF
>-|few|TRBV12-2|TRBJ2-1
TGTGCGGCGGGGGGGTGCTCCTACAATGAGCAGTTCTTC
CAAGGCSYNEQFF
>-|-|TRBV4-1|TRBJ1-2
TGCGCCAGCAGCCAAGACCCCAACTATGGCTACACCTTC
CASSQDPNYGYTF
>TRBD1|-|TRBV6-6|TRBJ1-4
TGTGCCAGCAGTGCCACAGGGGGCCTTAATGAAAAACTGTTTTTT
CASSATGGLNEKLFF
>TRBD2|-|TRBV5-1|TRBJ2-3
TGCGCCAGCAGCTTGGGGTCTAGCGGGGGTCAAGATACGCAGTATTTT
CASSLGSSGGQDTQYF
>-|once|TRBV24-1|TRBJ2-1
TGTGCCACCAGTGATTTGGGGGATGGGGGCGATGAGCAGTTCTTC
CATSDLGDGGDEQFF
>-|-|TRBV6-5|TRBJ1-2
TGTGCCAGCAGTTTAGGACACAATAACTATGGCTACACCTTC
CASSLGHNNYGYTF
>TRBD1|few|TRBV7-8|TRBJ1-5
TGTGCCAGCAGCCCCCATCGGGACAGGCAGCCCCAGCATTTT
CASSPHRDRQPQHF
>-|-|TRBV10-3|TRBJ2-1
TGTGCCAGCAAACCCGACAGTTCGACGTCGGATGAGCAGTTCTTC
CASKPDSSTSDEQFF
>TRBD1|-|TRBV7-8|TRBJ1-4
TGTGCCAGCAGCCATCGGACAGGAAGCTATGAAAAACTGTTTTTT
CASSHRTGSYEKLFF
>TRBD1|-|TRBV19|TRBJ1-3
TGTGCCAGTACCCATCCTACAGGGGGCCGCTCTGGAAACACCATATATTTT
CASTHPTGGRSGNTIYF
>-|few|TRBV4-1|TRBJ2-7
TGCGCCAGCAGCCAAGATTGGGTAAGGCAGTACTTC
CASSQDWVRQYF
>TRBD1|-|TRBV30|TRBJ1-2
TGTGCCTGGTACAGGGGGCTAGGGGGCTACACCTTC
CAWYRGLGGYTF
>TRBD1|once|TRBV4-1|TRBJ1-2
TGCGCCAGCAGCCAGGTGGGACAGTCCTATGGCTACACCTTC
CASSQVGQSYGYTF
>-|-|TRBV19|TRBJ1-5
TGTGCCAGTAGTGAGGATTGGGGGGGCAATCAGCCCCAGCATTTT
CASSEDWGGNQPQHF
>-|-|TRBV29-1|TRBJ1-2
TGCAGCGTTGCCTCGGGGGGCTACACCTTC
CSVASGGYTF